The present T cell receptor (beta chain) was sequenced within a study of regulatory T cells. The primer mix had 52 TRBV and 13 TRBJ primers. Some clones are missing from TCRdb's copy, which holds only in-frame ones; the method was immunoSEQ multiplex PCR. The sample includes some 17,000 clones, 80% to 95% of them seen just once. The CDR3 has 16 residues. V was clipped by 3 bases and J by 2 bases, with 15 bases between them. The germline V gene has CDR1 SGHRS and CDR2 YFSETQ. The chain couples TRBV5-1 to TRBJ2-1; unclear D gene. What was sequenced was CD8+ T cells sorted from blood. This TCR came from a person aged 18 to 30 with CD3G deficiency. The CDR3: CASSSAVLLPYNEQFF. The CDR3 bases are TGCGCCAGCAGCTCCGCTGTGCTTCTACCCTACAATGAGCAGTTCTTC.